A selection of T cell receptor beta chains follows, all from one sample in a study of cytomegalovirus exposure and HLA in healthy donors. Using immunoSEQ multiplex PCR, the repertoire was profiled, and TCRdb retains in-frame clones only, with some absent. The sample contains approximately 150,000 clones, 82% of which appear only once. Sequencing input: PBMCs. All receptors come from a man between 18 and 35 years old in good health and CMV-seropositive. Both conserved end residues are part of each CDR3. D genes are given only for firm matches. Clone size, where shown, is once, few, many, or a class for clones that have expanded.

clone size	V gene	D gene	J gene	CDR3 protein	CDR3 DNA
.	TRBV5-1	TRBD2	TRBJ2-1	CASSLERPSGSSLRSHNEQFF	TGCGCCAGCAGCTTGGAACGCCCTAGCGGGAGTTCATTACGGTCCCACAATGAGCAGTTCTTC
.	TRBV10-2	.	TRBJ2-6	CASSGSGFSSGANVLTF	TGCGCCAGCAGTGGGTCTGGTTTTAGCTCTGGGGCCAACGTCCTGACTTTC
.	TRBV27	.	TRBJ2-7	CASSSSNYEQYF	TGTGCCAGCAGTTCTAGCAACTACGAGCAGTACTTC
.	TRBV4-1	.	TRBJ2-1	CASSQLRDEQFF	TGCGCCAGCAGCCAATTAAGAGATGAGCAGTTCTTC
.	TRBV30	.	TRBJ1-2	CAWSLPTGFGYGYTF	TGTGCCTGGAGTCTCCCCACAGGGTTCGGCTATGGCTACACCTTC
.	TRBV25-1	.	TRBJ2-7	CASSPGYEQYF	TGTGCCAGCAGTCCAGGCTACGAGCAGTACTTC
.	TRBV28	TRBD1	TRBJ1-2	CASTTGTGGGYGYTF	TGTGCCAGCACTACCGGGACAGGGGGCGGGTATGGCTACACCTTC
.	TRBV7-9	TRBD1	TRBJ2-2	CSSSFGTGGDTGELFF	TGTTCCAGCAGCTTTGGGACAGGGGGTGACACCGGGGAGCTGTTTTTT
.	TRBV4-1	.	TRBJ2-7	CASSPSSARSYEQYF	TGCGCCAGCAGCCCTTCTAGCGCGCGCTCCTACGAGCAGTACTTC
.	TRBV28	.	TRBJ1-2	CATDKNYGYTF	TGTGCCACGGACAAGAACTATGGCTACACCTTC
.	TRBV4-1	TRBD2	TRBJ2-7	CASSQMAGGSYEQYF	TGCGCCAGCAGCCAGATGGCGGGAGGGTCCTACGAGCAGTACTTC
few	TRBV25-1	TRBD1	TRBJ2-7	CASSSQGDLSYEQYF	TGTGCCAGCAGCTCTCAGGGGGATCTCTCCTACGAGCAGTACTTC
.	TRBV6-5	.	TRBJ1-4	CASSYLGRNNEKLFF	TGTGCCAGCAGTTACTTGGGCCGGAATAATGAAAAACTGTTTTTT
.	TRBV9	.	TRBJ2-5	CASSVGRGFGPQNQETQYF	TGTGCCAGCAGCGTAGGCCGGGGATTCGGGCCCCAAAACCAAGAGACCCAGTACTTC
.	TRBV9	.	TRBJ2-7	CASSGDSSEQYF	TGTGCCAGCAGCGGCGACAGTTCCGAGCAGTACTTC
.	TRBV29-1	.	TRBJ2-1	CSGVLSYNEQFF	TGCAGCGGAGTATTGTCCTACAATGAGCAGTTCTTC
.	TRBV6-1	.	TRBJ1-2	CASRKGGGDYGYTF	TGTGCCAGCAGAAAGGGGGGAGGGGACTATGGCTACACCTTC
few	TRBV11-3	.	TRBJ1-5	CASSRGPNQPQHF	TGTGCCAGCAGTCGCGGTCCCAACCAGCCCCAGCATTTT
.	TRBV28	.	TRBJ2-1	CASSPNSHNEQFF	TGTGCCAGCAGCCCAAATTCCCACAATGAGCAGTTCTTC
.	TRBV19	.	TRBJ2-3	CASSFRGNTDTQYF	TGTGCCAGTTCCTTTCGGGGGAACACAGATACGCAGTATTTT
.	TRBV4-1	.	TRBJ2-7	CASSKSNFYEQYF	TGCGCCAGCAGCAAATCCAACTTCTACGAGCAGTACTTC
.	TRBV11-2	.	TRBJ2-7	CASSSTRQAAYEQYF	TGTGCCAGCAGCTCGACTCGACAGGCGGCCTACGAGCAGTACTTC